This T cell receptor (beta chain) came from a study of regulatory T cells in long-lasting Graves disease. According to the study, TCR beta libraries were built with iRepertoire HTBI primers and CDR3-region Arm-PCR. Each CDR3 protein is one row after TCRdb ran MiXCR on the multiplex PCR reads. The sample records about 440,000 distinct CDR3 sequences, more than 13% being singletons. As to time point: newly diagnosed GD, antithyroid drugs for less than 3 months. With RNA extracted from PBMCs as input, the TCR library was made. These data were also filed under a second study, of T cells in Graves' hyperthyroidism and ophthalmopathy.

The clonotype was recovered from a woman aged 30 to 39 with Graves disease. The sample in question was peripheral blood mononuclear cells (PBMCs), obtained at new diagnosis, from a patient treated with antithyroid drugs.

CDR3 residues: CASSFTLYEQYF. CDR3 sequence (DNA): TGTGCCAGCAGTTTTACCCTCTACGAGCAGTACTTC. This chain joins TRBV12-3 or TRBV12-4 and TRBJ2-7, with D unclear. The length of the CDR3 is 12 residues. Trimming left V 3 bases short and J 3 bases short, with 6 bases between.